These 7 T cell receptor beta chains came from one sample sequenced in a study of cytomegalovirus exposure and HLA in healthy donors. Vbeta (60) and Jbeta (13) primers were used in the PCR. Only in-frame clones appear in the TCRdb table, and some are missing; sequencing was by immunoSEQ multiplex PCR. The sample records around 150,000 clones, 80% to 85% being singletons. Source material: PBMCs. The receptor set was obtained from a man in his forties or fifties in good health and CMV-seropositive.

This clone was found a few times. The chain carries TRBV14 and TRBJ1-3; D uncertain. The CDR3 extends over 16 amino acids. Germline CDR1 reads SGHDN; CDR2 reads FVKESK. V was clipped by 2 bases and J by 3 bases, with 14 bases between them. CDR3 sequence: CASSQLGVSYGNTIYF. DNA of the CDR3: TGTGCCAGCAGCCAACTCGGGGTTTCTTATGGAAACACCATATATTTT.

The CDR3 loop reads CASRFGQEATYEQYF. The CDR3 DNA follows: TGTGCAAGTCGCTTTGGACAGGAGGCCACCTACGAGCAGTACTTC. The chain carries TRBV12-2 and TRBJ2-7; TRBD1, the table's D call, lacks a check against the DNA. TRBV12-2 is noted as a pseudogene. The CDR3 runs 15 residues.

The CDR3 region has the DNA TGTGCCAGCCCCTCGAAGCGGGGGAACTACAATGAGCAGTTCTTC. Amino acids: CASPSKRGNYNEQFF. The V call is TRBV2, the J call TRBJ2-1; 8 nucleotides align to TRBD2. With 8 bases clipped from V and 3 bases from J, the junction kept 9 bases outside the gene matches. Germline V gene lookup returns CDR1 SNHLY and CDR2 FYNNEI. The CDR3 loop spans 15 amino acids.

The chain couples TRBV5-1 to TRBJ1-4, with 7 bases aligning to TRBD1. The CDR3 loop spans 15 amino acids. The V gene end was trimmed by 0 bases and the J gene end by 3 bases; junction bases not matched to a gene: 2. Germline assignment: CDR1 SGHRS and CDR2 YFSETQ. The DNA for the CDR3 is TGCGCCAGCAGCTTGGCGGGACAGTCTAATGAAAAACTGTTTTTT. As protein: CASSLAGQSNEKLFF.

The V call is TRBV5-8, the J call TRBJ2-7; TRBD1 is a possible D gene (5 bases). The length of the CDR3 is 15 residues. Germline loops: CDR1 SGHTS, CDR2 YDEGEE. Trimming took 2 bases from V and 3 from J, leaving 15 bases between them. In DNA form, the CDR3 reads TGTGCCAGCAGCTTCGGGCAGGGTATTAACTACGAGCAGTACTTC. It encodes CASSFGQGINYEQYF.

The chain links TRBV5-6 to TRBJ2-7; 14 bases fit TRBD2. Looked up from germline, CDR1 is SGHDT and CDR2 is YYEEEE. CDR3 length: 15 amino acids. V gave up 4 bases and J gave up 3 bases; unmatched junction bases: 3. CDR3 residues: CASSPGLAGGYEQYF. CDR3 nucleotides: TGTGCCAGCAGCCCCGGACTAGCGGGAGGCTACGAGCAGTACTTC. The complete variable domain, with remaining parts taken from reference TRBV5-6 and TRBJ2-7, reads DAGVTQSPTHLIKTRGQQVTLRCSPKSGHDTVSWYQQALGQGPQFIFQYYEEEERQRGNFPDRFSGHQFPNYSSELNVNALLLGDSALYLCASSPGLAGGYEQYFGPGTRLTVT.

This clone occurred a few times. J is TRBJ1-1 and V is TRBV9, with 7 bases aligning to TRBD1. The germline V gene has CDR1 SGDLS and CDR2 YYNGEE. V was clipped by 3 bases and J by 2 bases; unmatched bases: 10. This CDR3 contains 16 residues. The CDR3 DNA sequence: TGTGCCAGCAGCGAGGGGGCTTTCGTAAGAAACACTGAAGCTTTCTTT. It is translated as CASSEGAFVRNTEAFF.